This TCR beta chain was sequenced for a study of blood T cell repertoires in COVID-19 (TCRdb year 2020). In the study overall: Samples from collaborators originated in the United States, Italy and Spain and spanned both the acute and convalescent phases of COVID-19. The samples were drawn from the first 160 participants of the ongoing ImmuneRACE study and from roughly 1,300 subjects provided by 6 global collaborators. The sample metadata nearly always contained a de-identified subject ID, COVID-19 status, age in years and sex. Subjects who had been exposed to COVID-19, were actively infected with it, or had recovered from it provided the deeply sampled blood TCRbeta repertoires that made up the dataset. Where HLA class I and class II types were available, the types were taken from metadata supplied by the sample provider, not from assay-based typing. The repertoires were released in a freely available public database intended as a resource for research on the immune response to SARS-CoV-2. The material from the prospective study consisted of cDNA or gDNA derived from T cells, B-cell-depleted T cells, or PBMCs.

The CDR3 goes from the cysteine to the phenylalanine over 15 residues. The CDR3 DNA has 45 bases and is translated from base 1. Taken from the germline V gene, the CDR1 and CDR2 loops are MDHEN and SYDVKM. Trimming takes 4 bases from V and 5 bases from J, and the germline ends sit 17 bases apart. Each collaborating institution followed its own protocols to collect whole blood in K2EDTA tubes. Collaborator samples were shipped for TCRbeta analysis as frozen whole blood, isolated PBMCs, or DNA extracted from either sample type. Concerning this clone itself: It lacks a known antigen. Base qualities are not recorded, but no much larger clone differs from it by a single base.

Points the paper makes about the study in general: The amount of clinical and demographic metadata varied by source and participant and was provided uncurated.

TCRbeta CDR3 regions were amplified from genomic DNA by means of the immunoSEQ Assay, a bias-controlled multiplex PCR. As for how the authors treated the data: The number of nucleated cells in each sample was estimated from the amplification of reference gene primers within the assay. To quantify the absolute abundance of each unique TCRbeta CDR3 rearrangement, sequence reads were collapsed and filtered. For each sample, productive Simpson clonality was calculated as the square root of Simpson's diversity index across productive rearrangements. In TCRdb, the immuneACCESS table is reduced to in-frame sequences with V and J assigned. These tables do not hold every clone; where another copy was compared, an unresolved V gene accounts for under half, and the others remain unexplained. The V and J calls and clone size are taken from that table; D and trimming were inferred from the DNA. The sample yields about 75,000 clones; approximately 86% were counted once. Approximately 6.4% of the sample is held by the ten biggest clonotypes.

This TCR derives from a woman aged 45-65 years with acute or convalescent COVID-19. The chain is made from TRBV28 and TRBJ1-1; the D gene is possibly TRBD1, with 5 bases matching. The source material was peripheral blood. The DNA sequence is TGTGCCAGCAGTTCCCCCCGGGGGGTAAGAACTGAAGCTTTCTTT. It codes for CASSSPRGVRTEAFF. Beyond the CDR3, the reference TRBV28 and TRBJ1-1 genes provide the residues; the full variable domain reads: DVKVTQSSRYLVKRTGEKVFLECVQDMDHENMFWYRQDPGLGLRLIYFSYDVKMKEKGDIPEGYSVSREKKERFSLILESASTNQTSMYLCASSSPRGVRTEAFFGQGTRLTVV.